Below are 8 T cell receptor beta chains sequenced from a single sample in a study of cytomegalovirus exposure and HLA in healthy donors. PCR primers comprised 60 Vbeta and 13 Jbeta primers. Produced via immunoSEQ multiplex PCR; TCRdb's table is partial and in-frame only. The table records fewer than 150,000 clones, approximately 70% of them present only once. What was sequenced was PBMCs. All receptors come from a human donor in good health.

The CDR3 bases are TGTGCCAGCAGAACTGACAGGGGGCGGTGGGAGACCCAGTACTTC. Amino acids: CASRTDRGRWETQYF. The chain carries TRBV27 and TRBJ2-5, with 10 bases fitting TRBD1. J gave up 5 bases and V 6 bases, and 9 bases lay outside the gene matches. Germline V gene lookup returns CDR1 MNHEY and CDR2 SMNVEV (reference sequence). This CDR3 has 15 amino acids.

The chain uses TRBV28 and TRBJ2-6; 15 bases line up with TRBD2. Germline loops: CDR1 MDHEN, CDR2 SYDVKM. CDR3 size: 20 residues. J lost 0 bases, V lost 5 bases, and 8 bases had no gene match. CDR3 sequence reads: CASSLGTSGGRFSGANVLTF. In nucleotides, the CDR3 is TGTGCCAGCAGTCTGGGGACTAGCGGGGGGCGTTTCTCTGGGGCCAACGTCCTGACTTTC.

The chain employs TRBV30 and TRBJ1-5; 10 bases match TRBD1. The V and J ends lost 0 bases and 5 bases, in that order; junction bases with no gene match: 7. This CDR3 comprises 16 residues. From germline, CDR1 is GTSNPN and CDR2 SVGIG (reference sequence). CDR3: CAWSVKLTGGHQPQHF. The CDR3 DNA reads as TGTGCCTGGAGTGTAAAGCTGACAGGGGGCCATCAGCCCCAGCATTTT.

The V gene is TRBV7-9, the J gene TRBJ1-2; TRBD1 aligns across 7 bases. Germline V gene sequence: CDR1 SEHNR, CDR2 FQNEAQ (reference sequence). This CDR3 is 15 amino acids long. With V trimmed by 4 bases and J by 7 bases, 12 bases remained unmatched. CDR3 in amino acids: CASSSPEEGAGGYTF. CDR3 sequence (DNA): TGTGCCAGCAGCTCCCCTGAGGAGGGGGCAGGTGGCTACACCTTC.

This clone showed up just once. The chain links TRBV7-8 to TRBJ1-1, with D tentatively TRBD1 (5 bases). Germline V gives CDR1 SGHVS, CDR2 FQNEAQ. V lost 5 bases and J 0 bases, leaving 13 bases between the germline ends. This CDR3 has 15 amino acids. The CDR3: CASSKRQHLNTEAFF. CDR3 in DNA: TGTGCCAGCAGCAAAAGACAGCATCTGAACACTGAAGCTTTCTTT.

This clone appeared a few times. V is TRBV15 and J is TRBJ2-5; D is possibly TRBD2 (5 bases). The closer fit of TRBJ2-7 to the DNA end suggests the J call may be wrong. Per germline, CDR1 LNHNV and CDR2 YYDKDF (reference sequence). There are 15 residues in the CDR3. The CDR3 loop is CATSRDPGSTYEQYF. The CDR3 nucleotides read TGTGCCACCAGCAGAGATCCGGGATCGACCTACGAGCAGTACTTC.

The gene calls are TRBV5-8 and TRBJ2-1; TRBD1 matches 7 bases. V gave up 4 bases and J gave up 2 bases; unmatched junction bases: 6. The CDR3 has 15 amino acids. Germline V gives CDR1 SGHTS, CDR2 YDEGEE. CDR3 sequence reads: CASSPRDSTYNEQFF. The CDR3 bases are TGTGCCAGCAGCCCCCGGGACAGTACCTACAATGAGCAGTTCTTC. Combining the CDR3 with reference TRBV5-8 and TRBJ2-1 gives the whole variable domain EAGVTQSPTHLIKTRGQQATLRCSPISGHTSVYWYQQALGLGLQFLLWYDEGEERNRGNFPPRFSGRQFPNYSSELNVNALELEDSALYLCASSPRDSTYNEQFFGPGTRLTVL.

The chain has TRBV10-3 and TRBJ2-3; D not resolved. This CDR3 has 15 residues. Germline V lookup: CDR1 ENHRY, CDR2 SYGVKD. The ends were cut back, 2 bases at V and 4 bases at J, with 13 bases in the middle. The CDR3 reads CAISETASQPDTQYF. The CDR3 nucleotides are TGTGCCATCAGTGAGACCGCCTCACAACCAGATACGCAGTATTTT.